This entry lists 20 T cell receptor beta chains sequenced from one sample in a study of regulatory T cells in long-lasting Graves disease. Building of the TCR beta libraries involved iRepertoire HTBI primers and Arm-PCR of CDR3 regions. TCRdb reprocessed the multiplex PCR reads via MiXCR and lists one record per CDR3 protein. The sample has some 410,000 distinct CDR3 sequences, around 15% seen once; the top ten hold about 11%. Time point described: newly diagnosed GD, antithyroid drugs for less than 3 months. RNA isolated from PBMCs was used to make the TCR library. These sequences were also reported in another study, on T cells in Graves' hyperthyroidism and ophthalmopathy.

The sample consisted of peripheral blood mononuclear cells (PBMCs), taken at new diagnosis, from a patient treated with antithyroid drugs. The receptors were gathered from a woman in her 30s with Graves disease.

This clonotype has ten or more counts. The V call is TRBV20-1, the J call TRBJ2-7, with 10 bases identical to TRBD2. The J segment lost 3 bases and the V segment lost 0 bases, leaving 11 bases of the junction unmatched. This CDR3 has 17 amino acids. Germline-derived CDR1 and CDR2 are DFQATT and SNEGSKA (reference sequence). CDR3 nucleotide sequence: TGCAGTGCTAGAGATTGGGGTCGCAGCGGGAGGGGCTACGAGCAGTACTTC. Translation gives CSARDWGRSGRGYEQYF.

This clonotype came up many times. The chain links TRBV28 to TRBJ2-1, with 11 positions matching TRBD1. The junction had 5 bases not matched to a gene; V was cut back by 6 bases and J by 7 bases. The CDR3 covers 14 residues. The V gene's germline CDR1 is MDHEN and CDR2 SYDVKM. This chain's CDR3 is CASRSGTGGNEQFF. The CDR3 bases are TGTGCCAGCAGGTCCGGGACAGGGGGGAATGAGCAGTTCTTC.

The chain uses TRBV20-1 and TRBJ2-7, with TRBD2 matching 7 bases. Germline CDR1 and CDR2: DFQATT and SNEGSKA (reference sequence). The CDR3 runs to 12 residues. The CDR3 DNA is TGCCGAGCCGCGGGAGTTTCCTACGAGCAGTACTTC. Protein product: CRAAGVSYEQYF.

This clonotype was recorded a few times. The rearrangement uses TRBV11-2 and TRBJ1-4; D is unclear. Germline-derived CDR1 and CDR2 are SGHAT and FQNNGV. V lost 2 bases and J 7 bases, leaving 14 bases between the germline ends. The CDR3 is 15 residues long. The CDR3 loop is CASSLSTAVGEKLFF. Written as DNA, the CDR3 is TGTGCCAGCAGCTTAAGTACCGCAGTGGGTGAAAAACTGTTTTTT.

The V and J genes are TRBV7-9 and TRBJ2-1; D may correspond to TRBD1 or TRBD2 (5 bases each). CDR1 and CDR2 (germline): SEHNR, FQNEAQ (reference sequence). This CDR3 spans 14 amino acids. Trimming shortened V by 4 bases and J by 5 bases, and 12 bases separated the two germline ends. The CDR3 region has the DNA TGTGCCAGCAGCTCGGGACCTGACCACAATGAGCAGTTCTTC. This encodes CASSSGPDHNEQFF.

This clonotype was seen many times. At one of its ends the junction is not consistent with the germline gene, which may arise from a read error. CDR3 loop: CASSLARGSGEQFF. The DNA for the CDR3 is TGTGCTAGCAGCTTAGCTAGGGGGTCCGGGGAGCAGTTCTTC. The chain links TRBV7-7 to TRBJ2-1; a weak D match, TRBD1 (6 bases). The CDR3 contains 14 residues. The V gene's germline CDR1 is SSHAT and CDR2 FNYEAQ (reference sequence). The variable domain in full, with the rest retrieved from reference TRBV7-7 and TRBJ2-1, is GAGVSQSPRYKVTKRGQDVTLRCDPISSHATLYWYQQALGQGPEFLTYFNYEAQPDKSGLPSDRFSAERPEGSISTLTIQRTEQRDSAMYRCASSLARGSGEQFFGPGTRLTVL.

This clonotype came up many times. V gene TRBV20-1 combines with J gene TRBJ2-7, with 7 bases aligning to TRBD2. J lost 0 bases, V lost 1 base, and 15 bases had no gene match. This CDR3 has 18 residues. CDR1 is DFQATT and CDR2 is SNEGSKA in the germline V gene (reference sequence). For the CDR3, the DNA is TGCAGTGCTAGAGTGGCGGGGGTTTCGTCCCTCCGCTCCTACGAGCAGTACTTC. This translates into CSARVAGVSSLRSYEQYF.

CDR3 in amino acids: CASSLAIGTSGTVNEQFF. In DNA form, the CDR3 reads TGTGCCAGCAGCTTAGCGATTGGGACTAGCGGGACGGTTAATGAGCAGTTCTTC. The chain carries TRBV7-9 and TRBJ2-1; 13 bases are a match to TRBD2. This CDR3 is 18 amino acids long. CDR1 is SEHNR and CDR2 is FQNEAQ in the germline V gene (reference sequence). V shed 0 bases and J 7 bases; nucleotides not matched to a gene: 9.

This clonotype was seen just once. The gene calls are TRBV28 and TRBJ2-1, with 10 bases matching TRBD2. This CDR3 comprises 14 residues. V shed 10 bases and J 4 bases; nucleotides not matched to a gene: 7. The germline V gene has CDR1 MDHEN and CDR2 SYDVKM. This CDR3 reads CATLLAGSYNEQFF. In DNA form, the CDR3 reads TGTGCCACCTTACTAGCGGGATCGTACAATGAGCAGTTCTTC.

The V gene is TRBV7-2, the J gene TRBJ2-3, with TRBD2 identical over 7 bases. Looked up from germline, CDR1 is SGHTA and CDR2 is FQGNSA. V dropped 4 bases and J dropped 1; count of bases not matched to a gene: 5. CDR3 length: 15 residues. The CDR3 loop reads CASSYDSGGTDTQYF. The CDR3 bases are TGTGCCAGCAGCTACGACAGCGGGGGCACAGATACGCAGTATTTT.

This clonotype was counted a few times. The chain recombines TRBV20-1 with TRBJ1-5; 8 nucleotides line up with TRBD1. V lost 3 bases to trimming and J lost 0 bases; unmatched junction nucleotides: 16. CDR1 is DFQATT and CDR2 is SNEGSKA in the germline V gene (reference sequence). This CDR3 is built from 19 residues. CDR3 coding DNA: TGCAGTGCTAGTTTAACCTCGGGACAGGCCTCGTATAGCAATCAGCCCCAGCATTTT. Protein sequence: CSASLTSGQASYSNQPQHF.

This clonotype has at least ten counts. The rearrangement links TRBV7-2 to TRBJ2-7, with TRBD2 matching 10 bases. The germline gives CDR1 SGHTA, CDR2 FQGNSA. With V trimmed by 1 base and J by 3 bases, 3 bases remained unmatched. The CDR3 extends over 15 amino acids. CDR3 nucleotides: TGTGCCAGCAGCTTAGTGGCTAGCGGGAGCTACGAGCAGTACTTC. It yields the protein CASSLVASGSYEQYF.

This clonotype was recorded at least ten times. The J gene is TRBJ1-2, the V gene TRBV6-5; D not resolved. The germline V gene has CDR1 MNHEY and CDR2 SVGAGI. Trimming removed 0 bases from V and 1 base from J, with 12 bases in between. CDR3 length: 16 amino acids. The CDR3 nucleotides are TGTGCCAGCAGTTACTCTGGATCAAGACGTAACTATGGCTACACCTTC. Translating it yields CASSYSGSRRNYGYTF.

This clonotype was observed a handful of times. The chain is built from TRBV13 and TRBJ2-7; 8 bases agree with TRBD2. Germline-derived CDR1 and CDR2 are PRHDT and FYEKMQ (reference sequence). J lost 1 base, V lost 4 bases, and 6 bases had no gene match. The CDR3 loop spans 15 amino acids. CDR3: CASSSRTSRSYEQYF. CDR3 sequence (DNA): TGTGCCAGCAGCTCACGGACTAGCCGATCCTACGAGCAGTACTTC. The full variable domain, rest sourced from reference TRBV13 and TRBJ2-7, is AAGVIQSPRHLIKEKRETATLKCYPIPRHDTVYWYQQGPGQDPQFLISFYEKMQSDKGSIPDRFSAQQFSDYHSELNMSSLELGDSALYFCASSSRTSRSYEQYFGPGTRLTVT.

There are many counts of this clonotype. At one end, the junction sequence differs from germline, possibly due to a read error. The rearrangement links TRBV12-3 or TRBV12-4 to TRBJ1-3; 8 bases agree with TRBD1. This CDR3 contains 11 residues. The CDR3 loop is CASISPGQGRF. The CDR3 nucleotides read TGTGCCAGCATCTCCCCTGGACAGGGCCGATTT.

This clonotype was seen repeatedly, ten times or more. The CDR3 loop reads CASKWTSGGVQYF. The CDR3 coding sequence is TGTGCCAGCAAATGGACTAGCGGGGGTGTGCAGTACTTC. The gene calls are TRBV27 and TRBJ2-7, with 13 bases identical to TRBD2. The CDR3 runs to 13 residues. The germline V gene encodes CDR1 MNHEY and CDR2 SMNVEV (reference sequence). Trimming took 7 bases from V and 9 from J; bases not matched to a gene: 6.

V usage is TRBV4-1 and J usage is TRBJ2-7, with 9 bases matching TRBD1. V was pared by 3 bases and J by 5 bases, with 8 bases of the junction left unmatched. CDR3 size: 15 residues. Germline V lookup: CDR1 MGHRA, CDR2 YSYEKL. The CDR3 region is CASSQPGTGNNEQYF. CDR3 nucleotide sequence: TGCGCCAGCAGCCAGCCCGGGACAGGGAACAACGAGCAGTACTTC.

V is TRBV27 and J is TRBJ1-4, with D perhaps matching TRBD1 (5 bases). This CDR3 is 15 amino acids long. Trimming shortened V by 4 bases and J by 5 bases, and 14 bases separated the two germline ends. Germline assignment: CDR1 MNHEY and CDR2 SMNVEV (reference sequence). The CDR3 loop reads CASSSGIQRNEKLFF. The CDR3 bases are TGTGCCAGCAGTTCAGGGATACAGAGAAATGAAAAACTGTTTTTT.

Of note for this clonotype: Being one base from a much bigger clone, this may be a read error. J is TRBJ2-1 and V is TRBV20-1; 12 bases align to TRBD2. The CDR3 extends over 13 amino acids. The germline V gene has CDR1 DFQATT and CDR2 SNEGSKA (reference sequence). CDR3 sequence reads: CSTRLAGGPRQFF. The CDR3 DNA is TGCAGTACTAGGCTAGCGGGAGGGCCGAGACAGTTCTTC.

This chain's CDR3 is CASSCDRNNQPQHF. Here the CDR3 DNA reads TGTGCCAGCAGTTGCGATCGGAACAATCAGCCCCAGCATTTT. The rearrangement links TRBV6-2 or TRBV6-3 to TRBJ1-5, with D unresolved. Germline V gives CDR1 MNHEY, CDR2 SVGEGT. This CDR3 has 14 residues. Trimming removed 4 bases at V and 3 bases at J, with 10 bases between.